This T cell receptor (beta chain) was documented in a study of T cells in Graves' hyperthyroidism and ophthalmopathy. This clonotype has just a few counts. V was trimmed by 7 bases and J by 3 bases, leaving 12 bases between them. The germline V gene encodes CDR1 LNHDA and CDR2 SQIVND (reference sequence). This CDR3 spans 13 amino acids. The CDR3 regions of TCR beta were amplified from RNA transcripts. The TCR CDR3 was amplified in a first-round RT-PCR using the HTBI primer set. TCRdb fed the multiplex PCR reads into MiXCR, producing one record per CDR3 protein. The sample includes about 380,000 distinct CDR3 sequences, 15% to 20% of them seen just once.

The sample consisted of blood. V and J are TRBV19 and TRBJ1-1; D not certain. This TCR was recovered from a man aged 18 to 30 with Graves' ophthalmopathy. CDR3 nucleotide sequence: TGTGCCAGTACCCACGGCTGGGACACTGAAGCTTTCTTT. Protein sequence: CASTHGWDTEAFF.